These 25 T cell receptor beta chains came from one sample sequenced in a study of tumor-infiltrating lymphocytes in oesophageal squamous cell carcinoma. MiXCR, run by TCRdb on the PCR reads, gives a single entry per CDR3 protein. Of more than 15,000 distinct CDR3 sequences listed, 40% to 45% are singletons. Sequencing was performed on normal esophageal tissue next to the tumor. The receptor source for this set is a male donor with esophageal squamous cell carcinoma.

This clonotype was seen ten or more times. V usage is TRBV10-3 and J usage is TRBJ2-1; the D is unclear. V shed 6 bases and J shed 3 bases, with 24 bases lying between them. Germline loops: CDR1 ENHRY, CDR2 SYGVKD. CDR3 length: 18 residues. CDR3 sequence (DNA): TGTGCCATCAGCCCCCAGAGTTCGGATGGGCATATCTACAATGAGCAGTTCTTC. Its translation: CAISPQSSDGHIYNEQFF.

This clonotype came up many times. The CDR3 loop reads CASSWTGGPSERELFF. The CDR3 DNA follows: TGTGCCAGCAGCTGGACAGGGGGCCCCTCGGAACGGGAGCTGTTTTTT. The chain couples TRBV7-9 to TRBJ2-2; 11 nucleotides line up with TRBD1. The V segment lost 4 bases and the J segment 9 bases; nucleotides outside the gene matches: 10. CDR3 length: 16 amino acids. Germline V gene sequence: CDR1 SEHNR, CDR2 FQNEAQ (reference sequence).

Concerning this clonotype itself: This may stem from a read error, because a much larger clone lies one nucleotide away. The chain is built from TRBV12-3 or TRBV12-4 and TRBJ2-5; D is uncertain. The V gene lost 7 bases and the J gene lost 11 bases, with 26 bases spanning the gap. This CDR3 is built from 15 residues. CDR3 nucleotides: TGTGCCAGCACAGTAGGGCAGTCCGCATACAATGAGCAGTACTTC. It specifies CASTVGQSAYNEQYF.

This clonotype occurred once. This CDR3 is missing its conserved last phenylalanine or tryptophan, likely due to a read error. The DNA is left out, because the CDR3 cannot be placed on it with certainty; the CDR3 is given as TCRdb lists it. The chain uses TRBV7-2 and TRBJ2-1; the listed D gene, TRBD1, was not tested against the DNA. Inclusive of both ends, the CDR3 amounts to 15 amino acids. Germline V gene data show CDR1 as SGHTA and CDR2 as FQGNSA. CDR3 amino acids: CASSLMTAGEQYFGT.

This clonotype occurred many times. The chain has TRBV7-2 and TRBJ2-5; a weak D match, TRBD2 (6 bases). From germline, CDR1 is SGHTA and CDR2 FQGNSA. Trimming pared 2 bases from V and 11 bases from J, leaving 12 bases between. CDR3 length: 12 residues. CDR3 coding DNA: TGTGCCAGCAGCTTAACTAGCATTGAGCAGTACTTC. This encodes CASSLTSIEQYF.

The J gene is TRBJ2-5, the V gene TRBV7-3; no firm D call. CDR3 length: 12 residues. Germline CDR1 reads SGHTA; CDR2 reads FQGTGA. V was clipped by 2 bases and J by 11 bases, with 12 bases between them. As DNA, the CDR3 is TGTGCCAGCAGCTTATATAACAATGAGCAGTACTTC. Amino acid sequence: CASSLYNNEQYF.

This clonotype has ten or more counts. The J gene is TRBJ2-7, the V gene TRBV12-3 or TRBV12-4; 8 nucleotides match TRBD2. This CDR3 is 16 amino acids long. Germline trimming cut 6 bases from V and 6 bases from J; bases unmatched to any gene: 16. CDR3: CASRQSTSGSRSEQYF. In nucleotides, the CDR3 is TGTGCCAGCAGACAATCAACGAGCGGGAGCCGTAGCGAGCAGTACTTC.

Details on this clonotype: Since no conserved phenylalanine or tryptophan closes the CDR3, a read error is the likely cause. Because the CDR3's place on the DNA is in doubt, the DNA is left out and the CDR3 is given as listed by TCRdb. The chain is built from TRBV7-2 and TRBJ1-1; the table's D call TRBD1 went unverified against the DNA. The CDR3 has 8 residues if both end residues are counted. CDR1 is SGHTA and CDR2 is FQGNSA in the germline V gene. This CDR3 reads CASSLSRQ.

This clonotype was observed many times. The rearrangement links TRBV11-2 to TRBJ1-3; D possibly corresponds to TRBD1 (6 bases). The CDR3 length is 16 residues. Germline CDR1 and CDR2: SGHAT and FQNNGV. Between the trimmed V and J ends, which lost 1 base and 4 bases, there was a span of 14 bases. The CDR3 region has the DNA TGTGCCAGCAGCTTAGTTCCAGGGGCGGGAGGAAACACCATATATTTT. This translates into CASSLVPGAGGNTIYF.

In its sample, this clonotype was seen many times. Here the CDR3 DNA reads TGTGCCAGCAGCTTAGGGACGGTAGGGGTGGATACGCAGTATTTT. Protein sequence: CASSLGTVGVDTQYF. The V call is TRBV11-2, the J call TRBJ2-3, with D possibly being TRBD1 (5 bases). The V and J ends lost 1 base and 6 bases respectively, with 14 bases between them. Germline V gives CDR1 SGHAT, CDR2 FQNNGV. This CDR3 contains 15 residues.

This clonotype was detected a few times. This sequence may be a read error, since a much larger clone differs from it by one base. V and J are TRBV6-6 and TRBJ2-7, with D possibly TRBD1 on 6 matching bases. Germline lookup yields CDR1 MNHNY and CDR2 SVGAGI (reference sequence). Trimming pared 0 bases from V and 7 bases from J, leaving 16 bases between. The CDR3 spans 15 residues. CDR3 nucleotides: TGTGCCAGCAGTTACTCCGAACAGGGATTCAATGAGCAGTACTTC. It translates to CASSYSEQGFNEQYF.

This clonotype occurred many times. This sequence may be a read error, since a much larger clone differs from it by one base. The rearrangement links TRBV7-9 to TRBJ2-7; no clear D. This CDR3 contains 15 residues. V was shortened by 1 base and J by 7 bases, with 17 bases between the two germline ends. CDR1 and CDR2 from the germline V gene are SEHNR and FQNEAQ (reference sequence). The CDR3 nucleotides read TGTGCCAGCAGCTTAGATAGGAGCGTAGCCGCTGAGCAGTACTTC. Translating gives CASSLDRSVAAEQYF.

This clonotype was seen a handful of times. The chain carries TRBV7-6 and TRBJ2-7; D uncertain. Germline V gene sequence: CDR1 SGHVS, CDR2 FNYEAQ. Trimming took off 3 bases at V and 0 bases at J, with 9 bases between the two ends. The CDR3 runs 14 residues. Here the CDR3 DNA reads TGTGCCAGCAGCTTTCACGGTCCCTCCTACGAGCAGTACTTC. It is translated as CASSFHGPSYEQYF.

In its sample, this clonotype was seen many times. The chain links TRBV6-1 to TRBJ1-1; TRBD1 matches at 8 bases. The V segment lost 2 bases and the J segment 4 bases; nucleotides outside the gene matches: 6. The germline V gene encodes CDR1 MNHNS and CDR2 SASEGT. This CDR3 region has 15 residues. CDR3 amino acids: CASSELTGVGTEAFF. In DNA form, the CDR3 reads TGTGCCAGCAGTGAATTGACAGGGGTGGGCACTGAAGCTTTCTTT.

V gene TRBV7-6 combines with J gene TRBJ2-3; D possibly matches TRBD1 or TRBD2 (8 bases each). The J call may be wrong; the DNA end is better matched by TRBJ2-1. CDR1 and CDR2 (germline): SGHVS, FNYEAQ. CDR3 length: 18 residues. CDR3 nucleotide sequence: TGTGCCAGCAGCCAAATGGGACAGGCGACGGGAGGGTTCAATGAGCAGTTCTTC. Translation: CASSQMGQATGGFNEQFF.

This clonotype has only a few counts. The chain carries TRBV7-8 and TRBJ2-7; D is undetermined. V was trimmed by 6 bases and J by 6 bases, leaving 9 bases between them. This CDR3 spans 11 amino acids. Germline-derived CDR1 and CDR2 are SGHVS and FQNEAQ. The CDR3 region has the DNA TGTGCCAGCAGTTACAGTATCGAGCAGTACTTC. It codes for CASSYSIEQYF.

By frequency in the sample, this clonotype is medium-sized. This chain uses TRBV7-2 with TRBJ1-4, with unresolved D. Deletions cut 1 base from V and 2 bases from J, with 11 bases between. This CDR3 region has 16 residues. Per the germline V gene, CDR1 is SGHTA and CDR2 is FQGNSA. The CDR3 is CASSLVSVGTNEKLFF. DNA for the CDR3: TGTGCCAGCAGCTTAGTATCCGTTGGGACTAATGAAAAACTGTTTTTT.

In this sample, this clonotype turned up once. The rearrangement links TRBV11-1 to TRBJ1-1; perhaps TRBD1 as D (6 bases). Matching the DNA end better, TRBJ2-5 makes the J call doubtful. Germline loops: CDR1 SGHAT, CDR2 FQDESV (reference sequence). This CDR3 is 14 amino acids long. CDR3: CASSLGTAQETQYF. As DNA, the CDR3 is TGTGCCAGCAGCTTAGGGACAGCCCAAGAGACCCAGTACTTC.

Within the sample, this clonotype is medium-sized. This chain connects TRBV5-1 to TRBJ2-1; 12 bases map to TRBD2. Looked up from germline, CDR1 is SGHRS and CDR2 is YFSETQ. CDR3 length: 20 residues. Losses at the gene ends were 4 bases for V and 2 bases for J; bases not matched to a gene: 16. CDR3 bases: TGCGCCAGCAGCACCCGACTAGCGGGAGAAGATTTTCTTGCCTACAATGAGCAGTTCTTC. This sequence encodes CASSTRLAGEDFLAYNEQFF.

The chain uses TRBV7-2 and TRBJ2-5; D gene unclear. Gene TRBJ2-7 matches the end of the DNA better, so the J call may be wrong. In germline, CDR1 is SGHTA, CDR2 FQGNSA. CDR3 length equals 12 residues. CDR3 amino acids: CASSFSIYEQYF. CDR3 DNA sequence: TGTGCCAGCAGCTTTTCGATCTACGAGCAGTACTTC.

In its sample, this clonotype was seen many times. V and J are TRBV7-2 and TRBJ1-2; no firm D call. The CDR3 is 15 amino acids. Germline CDR1 is SGHTA and CDR2 is FQGNSA. V lost 0 bases, J lost 1 base, and 9 bases lay in between. As DNA, the CDR3 is TGTGCCAGCAGCTTAGCAACGGGTTATAACTATGGCTACACCTTC. Translated: CASSLATGYNYGYTF.

V gene TRBV7-6 combines with J gene TRBJ2-7, with D maybe TRBD2 (6 bases). The J call may not be correct, given that the DNA end is closer to TRBJ2-1. The CDR3 loop spans 15 amino acids. The germline V gene has CDR1 SGHVS and CDR2 FNYEAQ. DNA for the CDR3: TGTGCCAGCAGCTTTGGGGCTAGCGTTAGCTATGAGCAGTTCTTC. It translates to CASSFGASVSYEQFF.

As concerns this clonotype: An end of the junction does not agree with germline; a read error may underlie this. The rearrangement links TRBV12-3 or TRBV12-4 to TRBJ1-4, with 9 bases matching TRBD1. The CDR3 has 16 residues. CDR3 amino acids: CASSRFTGGFNEKLSF. DNA for the CDR3: TGTGCCAGCAGCCGATTTACAGGGGGCTTTAATGAAAAACTGTCTTTT.

The V call is TRBV27, the J call TRBJ2-7; 9 bases map to TRBD1. The DNA end is a closer match to TRBJ2-1, so the J assignment may be wrong. The CDR3 is 14 amino acids. CDR1 and CDR2 from the germline V gene are MNHEY and SMNVEV (reference sequence). CDR3 residues: CASRRDRERYEQFF. CDR3 DNA sequence: TGTGCCAGCCGGAGGGACAGGGAGAGGTACGAGCAGTTCTTC.

This clonotype was observed a handful of times. V gene TRBV28 combines with J gene TRBJ2-3; 14 nucleotides match TRBD2. After removal of 4 bases from V and 4 bases from J, the junction contained 4 bases not matched to a gene. The germline CDR1 and CDR2 sequences are MDHEN and SYDVKM. The CDR3 runs 16 residues. CDR3 nucleotides: TGTGCCAGCAGTTCGACTAGCGGGAGGGAGGCAGATACGCAGTATTTT. This gives the protein CASSSTSGREADTQYF.